Below are 10 T cell receptor beta chains sequenced from a single sample in a study of CD8 T cells in ankylosing spondylitis. Each CDR3 protein gets one entry after TCRdb re-called the 5' RACE reads with MiXCR. The sample consists of some 250,000 distinct CDR3 sequences, roughly 25% of them appearing once. What was sequenced was blood, either unsorted or a sorted T cell fraction (not recorded which). The receptors derive from a male donor with ankylosing spondylitis or in good health (not recorded which).

The sample holds a few counts of this clonotype. This sequence may be a read error, since a much larger clone differs from it by one base. This is likely a read error, given that the CDR3 carries no conserved phenylalanine or tryptophan at its end. The chain links TRBV7-8 to TRBJ2-6, with D maybe TRBD1 (6 bases). Germline CDR1 is SGHVS and CDR2 is FQNEAQ. V was clipped by 7 bases and J by 1 base, with 11 bases between them. The CDR3 length is 15 residues. In DNA, the CDR3 is TGTGCCAGCAACACAGGGACGTCTGGGGCCAACGTCCTGACTCTC. This translates into CASNTGTSGANVLTL.

V is TRBV21-1 and J is TRBJ2-4; TRBD2, the D gene given by the table, was not confirmed from the DNA. TRBV21-1 is a known pseudogene. The length of the CDR3 is 16 residues. CDR3 protein: CASSKEASGGTNIQYF. For the CDR3, the DNA is TGTGCCAGCAGCAAAGAGGCTAGCGGGGGGACAAACATTCAGTACTTC.

This chain joins TRBV18 and TRBJ1-3; D is undetermined. CDR3 length equals 15 residues. The germline V and J ends were trimmed by 0 bases and 2 bases, with 8 bases remaining between them. Looked up from germline, CDR1 is KGHSH and CDR2 is LQKENI. Written as DNA, the CDR3 is TGTGCCAGCTCACCACCAGGAGGGACTGGAAACACCATATATTTT. Translated, it gives CASSPPGGTGNTIYF.

This clonotype was seen only a few times. CDR3 sequence reads: CASASRRYTDTQYF. The CDR3, as DNA: TGTGCCAGCGCCTCAAGACGGTACACAGATACGCAGTATTTT. The chain employs TRBV6-2 or TRBV6-3 and TRBJ2-3; no definite D call. V shed 8 bases and J shed 2 bases, with 14 bases lying between them. This CDR3 is 14 amino acids long. CDR1 MNHEY and CDR2 SVGEGT come from the germline V gene.

This clonotype was detected only a few times. The genes are TRBV20-1 and TRBJ2-7, with D maybe TRBD1 (6 bases). Trimming shortened V by 5 bases and J by 5 bases, and 19 bases separated the two germline ends. Germline V CDR1 and CDR2: DFQATT, SNEGSKA (reference sequence). The CDR3 covers 14 residues. CDR3 DNA: TGCAGTGCTCCACAACCCGGGACAAACCACGAGCAGTACTTC. This encodes CSAPQPGTNHEQYF.

V is TRBV12-3 or TRBV12-4 and J is TRBJ2-3; D gene ambiguous. The V end was cut by 8 bases, the J end by 4 bases, with 10 bases between. This CDR3 has 12 residues. The CDR3, as DNA: TGTGCCAGCGGAGTGGATCCAGATACGCAGTATTTT. Encoded protein: CASGVDPDTQYF.

The sample holds many counts of this clonotype. The chain uses TRBV7-8 and TRBJ2-2, with D perhaps TRBD2 (6 bases). The CDR3 runs to 17 residues. Germline CDR1 reads SGHVS; CDR2 reads FQNEAQ. Deletions cut 0 bases from V and 3 bases from J, with 14 bases between. CDR3 DNA sequence: TGTGCCAGCAGCTTAGCCCGCGGAGGGCGCGACACCGGGGAGCTGTTTTTT. Protein product: CASSLARGGRDTGELFF. Drawing the rest from reference TRBV7-8 and TRBJ2-2, the complete variable domain is GAGVSQSPRYKVAKRGQDVALRCDPISGHVSLFWYQQALGQGPEFLTYFQNEAQLDKSGLPSDRFFAERPEGSVSTLKIQRTQQEDSAVYLCASSLARGGRDTGELFFGEGSRLTVL.

This clonotype was counted at least ten times. The genes are TRBV11-2 and TRBJ1-4; D remains unclear. Germline values: CDR1 SGHAT, CDR2 FQNNGV. V lost 7 bases, J lost 0 bases, and 12 bases lay in between. This CDR3 has 15 residues. Written as DNA, the CDR3 is TGTGCCAGCAACCTCTTGGGGACAACTAATGAAAAACTGTTTTTT. Protein: CASNLLGTTNEKLFF.

The chain links TRBV7-2 to TRBJ1-5, with a weak D call TRBD1 (5 bases). There are 16 residues in the CDR3. Trimming cost V 4 bases and J 3 bases, with 16 bases left between them. CDR1 and CDR2 from the germline V gene are SGHTA and FQGNSA. The CDR3 is CASSSGRAGLNQPQHF. The CDR3 nucleotides are TGTGCCAGCAGCTCAGGCCGGGCAGGGCTCAATCAGCCCCAGCATTTT.

The CDR3 DNA reads TGTGCCAGCAGCTTAACCCGGGGACAGAACACCGGGGAGCTGTTTTTT. Translating gives CASSLTRGQNTGELFF. This chain uses TRBV7-9 with TRBJ2-2; a weak D match, TRBD1 (6 bases). CDR3 length: 16 amino acids. The V gene's germline CDR1 is SEHNR and CDR2 FQNEAQ (reference sequence). Trimming pared 2 bases from V and 1 base from J, leaving 11 bases between. The full variable domain, in which reference TRBV7-9 and TRBJ2-2 provide the parts outside the CDR3, is DTGVSQNPRHKITKRGQNVTFRCDPISEHNRLYWYRQTLGQGPEFLTYFQNEAQLEKSRLLSDRFSAERPKGSFSTLEIQRTEQGDSAMYLCASSLTRGQNTGELFFGEGSRLTVL.